The clone carrying this T cell receptor (beta chain) occurred a few times. What it binds is unknown. These data are taken from a study of blood T cells in healthy people across ages. The study, taken as a whole, reports: Older age coincided with a roughly linear decline in TCR beta diversity per million T cells.

Primers used in a second PCR of about 6 to 11 cycles were a sample-barcoded 5' primer and a J-beta primer mix. TCRdb re-analysed the 5' RACE reads in MiXCR, keeping a single row per CDR3 protein. The sample includes hundreds of thousands of distinct CDR3 sequences, roughly three fifths seen only once; the top ten take 20% to 30%. Peripheral blood was drawn, approximately 9.7 milliliters per donor. There were at least 5 micrograms of total RNA extracted from every sample. The sample consisted of blood. This TCR derives from a man in his forties in good health.

The CDR3 DNA reads TGTGCCAGCAGTTCCGGACAGGGGAATCCAAATGAGCAGTTCTTC. This gives the protein CASSSGQGNPNEQFF. The rearrangement joins TRBV12-3 or TRBV12-4 to TRBJ2-1; the match to TRBD1 covers 9 bases. This CDR3 has 15 amino acids. Losses at the gene ends were 4 bases for V and 7 bases for J; bases not matched to a gene: 8.